This T cell receptor (beta chain) was profiled in a study of T-cell memory formation after mild COVID-19. Notes on the study in general: The pre-infection memory compartment contained some responding clones, suggesting cross-reactive memory joined. Among contracting clones, CD4+ were mainly CM/EM and CD8+ enriched in EMRA. A second wave expanding day 15 to 37 was CD4+-biased; contracting clones were balanced.

This clonotype was seen a few times. Its target is not known. The TCR alpha and TCR beta cDNA libraries, bearing sample barcodes and UMIs, were generated by 5'RACE using constant-segment primers. TCRdb itself ran the 5' RACE reads through MiXCR, one entry per CDR3 protein. The data contain 250,000 to 350,000 distinct CDR3 sequences, roughly 15% of them seen just once; the ten biggest clones take up roughly 20%. J was trimmed by 3 bases and V by 1 base; bases with no gene match: 10. Per germline, CDR1 LGHDT and CDR2 YNNKEL (reference sequence). This CDR3 comprises 17 residues. This clonotype was sampled from a man between 18 and 29 years old who had mild COVID-19 (a few samples of this study predate the infection). Cell type and time point are not known. The V gene is TRBV3-1, the J gene TRBJ1-1; 8 bases are a match to TRBD1. Sequencing used PBMCs or a T cell subset sorted from them (not recorded which). Written as DNA, the CDR3 is TGTGCCAGCAGCCAAGTTGCAGGGGGCTATGGGGACACTGAAGCTTTCTTT. It is translated as CASSQVAGGYGDTEAFF.